A single sample is the source of the 27 T cell receptor beta chains below, sequenced in a study of blood T cell repertoires in COVID-19. Profiling relied on immunoSEQ multiplex PCR, and the TCRdb table lists in-frame clones only, not all of them. The table shows some 74,000 clones, with roughly 80% occurring only once. The specimen sequenced was peripheral blood. The receptor set was obtained from a woman at least 80 years old with active or convalescent COVID-19.

The chain couples TRBV28 to TRBJ2-4; tentative D call: TRBD1 (5 bases). The CDR3 is made up of 15 amino acids. V was pared by 4 bases and J by 3 bases, with 13 bases between. Germline CDR1 reads MDHEN; CDR2 reads SYDVKM. For the CDR3, the DNA is TGTGCCAGCAGTTGGGCCAGGGTGGGCAAAAACATTCAGTACTTC. Amino acids: CASSWARVGKNIQYF.

CDR3 residues: CASSQGTTYEQYF. The CDR3 DNA is TGTGCCAGCAGCCAAGGGACTACCTACGAGCAGTACTTC. The V call is TRBV4-2, the J call TRBJ2-7; perhaps TRBD2 as D (6 bases). This CDR3 is built from 13 residues. Trimming removed 1 base from V and 2 bases from J, with 6 bases in between. Germline V gives CDR1 LGHNA, CDR2 YNFKEQ.

The chain couples TRBV28 to TRBJ1-5; 7 positions agree with TRBD1. The CDR3 covers 19 residues. The germline CDR1 and CDR2 sequences are MDHEN and SYDVKM. V lost 1 base to trimming and J lost 2 bases; unmatched junction nucleotides: 14. The CDR3 protein is CASSLLVFRGQPGNQPQHF. CDR3 sequence (DNA): TGTGCCAGCAGTTTATTAGTATTTCGGGGACAGCCAGGCAATCAGCCCCAGCATTTT. Full variable domain (rest looked up from reference TRBV28 and TRBJ1-5): DVKVTQSSRYLVKRTGEKVFLECVQDMDHENMFWYRQDPGLGLRLIYFSYDVKMKEKGDIPEGYSVSREKKERFSLILESASTNQTSMYLCASSLLVFRGQPGNQPQHFGDGTRLSIL.

The gene calls are TRBV2 and TRBJ1-5; D unresolved. Germline V gives CDR1 SNHLY, CDR2 FYNNEI. V was trimmed by 1 base and J by 7 bases, leaving 8 bases between them. This CDR3 has 13 amino acids. CDR3 residues: CASSEERGQPQHF. The DNA of the CDR3 is TGTGCCAGCAGTGAAGAAAGAGGACAGCCCCAGCATTTT.

V and J are TRBV2 and TRBJ1-6; a weak D match, TRBD1 (6 bases). Germline V gene data show CDR1 as SNHLY and CDR2 as FYNNEI. This CDR3 has 15 residues. Deletions cut 7 bases from V and 9 bases from J, with 19 bases between. Here the CDR3 reads CASTGVTGRASPLHF. CDR3 in DNA: TGTGCCAGCACTGGGGTAACAGGGAGGGCTTCACCCCTCCACTTT. Full variable domain (missing parts from reference TRBV2 and TRBJ1-6): EPEVTQTPSHQVTQMGQEVILRCVPISNHLYFYWYRQILGQKVEFLVSFYNNEISEKSEIFDDQFSVERPDGSNFTLKIRSTKLEDSAMYFCASTGVTGRASPLHFGNGTRLTVT.

The chain uses TRBV5-1 and TRBJ1-1; D gene ambiguous. CDR1 SGHRS and CDR2 YFSETQ come from the germline V gene. CDR3 length: 15 amino acids. V lost 0 bases and J 5 bases, leaving 14 bases between the germline ends. Here the CDR3 reads CASSLEPGSETEAFF. In nucleotides, the CDR3 is TGCGCCAGCAGCTTGGAACCGGGGTCGGAAACTGAAGCTTTCTTT.

The rearrangement uses TRBV7-2 and TRBJ2-1, with TRBD2 matching 9 bases. With 5 bases clipped from V and 5 bases from J, the junction kept 7 bases outside the gene matches. This CDR3 spans 15 amino acids. Germline V lookup: CDR1 SGHTA, CDR2 FQGNSA. Here the CDR3 DNA reads TGTGCCAGCAGCCGTAGCGGGGGTTCCCACAATGAGCAGTTCTTC. It encodes CASSRSGGSHNEQFF.

The sample holds a few counts of this clone. The rearrangement joins TRBV19 to TRBJ2-5; the match to TRBD1 covers 10 bases. Germline-derived CDR1 and CDR2 are LNHDA and SQIVND (reference sequence). J gave up 7 bases and V 7 bases, and 9 bases lay outside the gene matches. CDR3 length equals 14 residues. In DNA, the CDR3 is TGTGCCAGTACCGTGACAGGGGGCTCTGTGACCCAGTACTTC. It yields the protein CASTVTGGSVTQYF.

This clone was counted a few times. CDR3 protein: CASRPGQGHQPQHF. Written as DNA, the CDR3 is TGTGCCAGCAGGCCGGGACAGGGTCATCAGCCCCAGCATTTT. The chain recombines TRBV6-5 with TRBJ1-5, with 9 bases lining up with TRBD1. Looked up from germline, CDR1 is MNHEY and CDR2 is SVGAGI. The CDR3 has 14 amino acids. V shed 6 bases and J 5 bases; nucleotides not matched to a gene: 5.

The V call is TRBV19, the J call TRBJ2-1; 10 nucleotides match TRBD2. V lost 3 bases, J lost 0 bases, and 2 bases stayed unmatched. CDR1 is LNHDA and CDR2 is SQIVND in the germline V gene (reference sequence). CDR3 size: 16 residues. The CDR3 loop is CASSITSGASYNEQFF. CDR3 sequence (DNA): TGTGCCAGTAGTATCACTAGCGGGGCCTCCTACAATGAGCAGTTCTTC.

The chain joins TRBV6-5 to TRBJ2-5, with 7 bases that match TRBD2. The germline V gene encodes CDR1 MNHEY and CDR2 SVGAGI. J gave up 2 bases and V 2 bases, and 5 bases lay outside the gene matches. This CDR3 is 15 amino acids long. CDR3 in amino acids: CASSYTGTTQETQYF. For the CDR3, the DNA is TGTGCCAGCAGTTACACGGGGACTACACAAGAGACCCAGTACTTC.

This chain joins TRBV18 and TRBJ1-4; D remains unclear. Germline V CDR1 and CDR2: KGHSH, LQKENI. The CDR3 spans 14 residues. The germline V and J ends were trimmed by 3 bases and 0 bases, with 5 bases remaining between them. The CDR3 DNA follows: TGTGCCAGCTCACCGGCTTCAACTAATGAAAAACTGTTTTTT. Protein sequence: CASSPASTNEKLFF.

The CDR3 spells CASSQGRVGTEAFF. The CDR3 DNA follows: TGCGCCAGCAGCCAAGGCAGGGTTGGTACTGAAGCTTTCTTT. The chain employs TRBV4-1 and TRBJ1-1, with a weak D call TRBD1 (5 bases). The CDR3 runs to 14 residues. Deletions cut 1 base from V and 5 bases from J, with 11 bases between. Germline-derived CDR1 and CDR2 are MGHRA and YSYEKL.

The chain recombines TRBV3-1 (or the pseudogene TRBV3-2) with TRBJ2-1; 10 positions agree with TRBD2. V was clipped by 4 bases and J by 4 bases; unmatched bases: 10. The CDR3 runs 17 residues. Germline-derived CDR1 and CDR2 are LGHDT and YNNKEL (reference sequence). CDR3 in DNA: TGTGCCAGCAGCCTACCTTCTAGCGGGAGTTTTTACAATGAGCAGTTCTTC. It yields the protein CASSLPSSGSFYNEQFF.

The chain combines TRBV18 with TRBJ2-7; 10 bases match TRBD2. CDR3 length equals 14 residues. The ends lost 5 bases at V and 3 bases at J; junction bases unmatched: 4. Germline V lookup: CDR1 KGHSH, CDR2 LQKENI. CDR3 sequence reads: CASSSGLASYEQYF. The CDR3 bases are TGTGCCAGCTCATCGGGACTAGCGAGCTACGAGCAGTACTTC. The complete variable domain, with remaining parts taken from reference TRBV18 and TRBJ2-7, reads NAGVMQNPRHLVRRRGQEARLRCSPMKGHSHVYWYRQLPEEGLKFMVYLQKENIIDESGMPKERFSAEFPKEGPSILRIQQVVRGDSAAYFCASSSGLASYEQYFGPGTRLTVT.

This chain connects TRBV18 to TRBJ1-4; 7 nucleotides agree with TRBD1. With V trimmed by 4 bases and J by 2 bases, 4 bases remained unmatched. Germline loops: CDR1 KGHSH, CDR2 LQKENI. The CDR3 spans 15 residues. CDR3 amino acids: CASSLGGQTNEKLFF. The DNA of the CDR3 is TGTGCCAGCTCACTAGGGGGACAGACTAATGAAAAACTGTTTTTT.

This chain uses TRBV30 with TRBJ1-2, with a tentative D call TRBD1 (5 bases). From germline, CDR1 is GTSNPN and CDR2 SVGIG (reference sequence). The CDR3 sequence is 15 residues long. The V and J ends lost 2 bases and 6 bases respectively, with 19 bases between them. The CDR3 coding sequence is TGTGCCTGGAGTTCCGGTCTAGGGGATCGAAATGGCTACACCTTC. Amino acids: CAWSSGLGDRNGYTF.

The J gene is TRBJ2-1, the V gene TRBV7-3; 12 bases fit TRBD2. J was trimmed by 6 bases and V by 4 bases; bases with no gene match: 4. The CDR3 is 15 amino acids. Germline V gene lookup returns CDR1 SGHTA and CDR2 FQGTGA. CDR3 sequence (DNA): TGTGCCAGCAGCTCGCTAGCGGGAGGGGGCAATGAGCAGTTCTTC. Protein product: CASSSLAGGGNEQFF. The whole variable domain, filled in from reference TRBV7-3 and TRBJ2-1, reads GAGVSQTPSNKVTEKGKYVELRCDPISGHTALYWYRQSLGQGPEFLIYFQGTGAADDSGLPNDRFFAVRPEGSVSTLKIQRTERGDSAVYLCASSSLAGGGNEQFFGPGTRLTVL.

J is TRBJ2-7 and V is TRBV4-1; 8 positions agree with TRBD1. The V gene end was trimmed by 0 bases and the J gene end by 6 bases; junction bases not matched to a gene: 7. The CDR3 is made up of 15 amino acids. CDR1 MGHRA and CDR2 YSYEKL come from the germline V gene. This chain's CDR3 is CASSQEVTGDAEQYF. The CDR3 region has the DNA TGCGCCAGCAGCCAAGAGGTGACAGGGGACGCCGAGCAGTACTTC.

The CDR3 sequence is CASSQEGREGALYNEQFF. The DNA of the CDR3 is TGCGCCAGCAGCCAAGAGGGCCGGGAGGGGGCGCTTTACAATGAGCAGTTCTTC. The V call is TRBV4-3, the J call TRBJ2-1; maybe TRBD2 (8 bases). The CDR3 runs 18 residues. V lost 0 bases and J 4 bases, leaving 19 bases between the germline ends. Per germline, CDR1 LGHNA and CDR2 YSLEER.

The count of this clone is one. The chain combines TRBV7-9 with TRBJ2-1; the match to TRBD2 covers 10 bases. V dropped 4 bases and J dropped 1; count of bases not matched to a gene: 10. Germline lookup yields CDR1 SEHNR and CDR2 FQNEAQ (reference sequence). The length of the CDR3 is 18 residues. The CDR3 sequence: CASSSAILLAGSYNEQFF. DNA of the CDR3: TGTGCCAGCAGCTCCGCCATTTTACTAGCGGGGTCCTACAATGAGCAGTTCTTC.

The chain uses TRBV28 and TRBJ2-2; TRBD1 matches at 9 bases. CDR1 is MDHEN, CDR2 SYDVKM, per germline. This CDR3 has 16 residues. The junction had 8 bases not matched to a gene; V was cut back by 3 bases and J by 6 bases. The DNA for the CDR3 is TGTGCCAGCAGTTTTACCGGACAGGGGAGGTCCGGGGAGCTGTTTTTT. Translation: CASSFTGQGRSGELFF.

V usage is TRBV4-3 and J usage is TRBJ2-3, with 7 bases matching TRBD2. The junction had 7 bases not matched to a gene; V was cut back by 4 bases and J by 0 bases. The length of the CDR3 is 16 residues. Germline V gene lookup returns CDR1 LGHNA and CDR2 YSLEER. The CDR3 sequence is CASSRGTTISTDTQYF. CDR3 DNA: TGCGCCAGCAGCCGGGGGACTACTATCAGCACAGATACGCAGTATTTT.

The rearrangement links TRBV28 to TRBJ1-5; TRBD1 matches at 8 bases. CDR1 and CDR2 from the germline V gene are MDHEN and SYDVKM. V gave up 6 bases and J gave up 4 bases; unmatched junction bases: 8. This CDR3 is 15 amino acids long. The CDR3 DNA reads TGTGCCAGCAGGCGATCACAGGGGGGGAATCAGCCCCAGCATTTT. Residues: CASRRSQGGNQPQHF.

V is TRBV6-5 and J is TRBJ1-5, with 7 bases aligning to TRBD1. The ends lost 5 bases at V and 0 bases at J; junction bases unmatched: 4. This CDR3 comprises 15 residues. Per the germline V gene, CDR1 is MNHEY and CDR2 is SVGAGI. The CDR3 here is CASSNDRASNQPQHF. Here the CDR3 DNA reads TGTGCCAGCAGTAACGACAGGGCTAGCAATCAGCCCCAGCATTTT.

The J gene is TRBJ1-2, the V gene TRBV7-3, with D possibly matching TRBD1 (5 bases). Germline V gives CDR1 SGHTA, CDR2 FQGTGA. CDR3 length: 15 amino acids. V was cut by 5 bases and J by 3 bases, with 16 bases left in between. The CDR3 is CASSLDGGTDYGYTF. The CDR3, as DNA: TGTGCCAGCAGCCTTGATGGGGGGACGGACTATGGCTACACCTTC.

J is TRBJ2-2 and V is TRBV7-3; D gene unclear. This CDR3 is 13 amino acids long. The germline V gene has CDR1 SGHTA and CDR2 FQGTGA. V was clipped by 4 bases and J by 7 bases, with 10 bases between them. The CDR3 nucleotides read TGTGCCAGCAGCTCCTCTAGAGGCGGGGAGCTGTTTTTT. Amino acid sequence: CASSSSRGGELFF.